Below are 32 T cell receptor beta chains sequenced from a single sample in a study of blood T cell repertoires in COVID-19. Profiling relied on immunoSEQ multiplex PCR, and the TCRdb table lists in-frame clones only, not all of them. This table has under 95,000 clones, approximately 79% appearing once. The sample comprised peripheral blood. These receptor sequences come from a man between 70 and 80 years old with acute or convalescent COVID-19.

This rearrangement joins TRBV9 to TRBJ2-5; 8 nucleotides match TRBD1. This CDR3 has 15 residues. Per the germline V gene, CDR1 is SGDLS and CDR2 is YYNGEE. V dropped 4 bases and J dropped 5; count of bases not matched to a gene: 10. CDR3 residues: CASSPWTGSGETQYF. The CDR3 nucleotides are TGTGCCAGCAGCCCCTGGACAGGGTCGGGGGAGACCCAGTACTTC. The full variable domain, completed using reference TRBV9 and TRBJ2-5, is DSGVTQTPKHLITATGQRVTLRCSPRSGDLSVYWYQQSLDQGLQFLIQYYNGEERAKGNILERFSAQQFPDLHSELNLSSLELGDSALYFCASSPWTGSGETQYFGPGTRLLVL.

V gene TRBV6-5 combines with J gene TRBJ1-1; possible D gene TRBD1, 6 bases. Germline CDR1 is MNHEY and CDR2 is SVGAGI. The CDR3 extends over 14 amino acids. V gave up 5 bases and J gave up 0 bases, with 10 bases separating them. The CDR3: CASSLQGMNTEAFF. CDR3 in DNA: TGTGCCAGCAGTCTACAGGGAATGAACACTGAAGCTTTCTTT.

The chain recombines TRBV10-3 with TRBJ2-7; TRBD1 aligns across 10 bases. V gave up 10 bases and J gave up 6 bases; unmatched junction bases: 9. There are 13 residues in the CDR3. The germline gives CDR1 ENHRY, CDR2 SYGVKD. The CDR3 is CATCPGQGSEQYF. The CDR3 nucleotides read TGTGCCACTTGTCCGGGACAGGGGTCCGAGCAGTACTTC.

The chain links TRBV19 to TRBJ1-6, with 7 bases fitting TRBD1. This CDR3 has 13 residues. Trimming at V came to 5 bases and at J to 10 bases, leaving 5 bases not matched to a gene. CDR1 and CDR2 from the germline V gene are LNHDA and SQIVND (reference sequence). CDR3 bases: TGTGCCAGTAGTGGGGACAGACGGTCACCCCTCCACTTT. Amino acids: CASSGDRRSPLHF.

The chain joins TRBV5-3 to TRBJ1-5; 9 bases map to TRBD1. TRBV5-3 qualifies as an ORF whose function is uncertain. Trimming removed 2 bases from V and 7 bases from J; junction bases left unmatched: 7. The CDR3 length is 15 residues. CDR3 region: CARSFYRGLEQPQHF. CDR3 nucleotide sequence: TGTGCCAGAAGCTTTTACAGGGGGCTTGAACAGCCCCAGCATTTT.

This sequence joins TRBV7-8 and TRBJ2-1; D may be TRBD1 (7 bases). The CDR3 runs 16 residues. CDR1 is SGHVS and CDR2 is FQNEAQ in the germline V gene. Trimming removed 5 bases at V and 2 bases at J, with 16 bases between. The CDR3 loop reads CASSAGTALPYNEQFF. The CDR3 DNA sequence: TGTGCCAGCAGCGCGGGGACAGCGCTTCCCTACAATGAGCAGTTCTTC.

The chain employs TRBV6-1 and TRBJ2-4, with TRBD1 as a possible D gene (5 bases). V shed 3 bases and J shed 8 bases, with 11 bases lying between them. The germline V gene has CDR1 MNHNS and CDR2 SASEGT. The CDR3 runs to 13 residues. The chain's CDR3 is CASSDRGSDIQYF. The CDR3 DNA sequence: TGTGCCAGCAGTGATAGGGGATCGGACATTCAGTACTTC.

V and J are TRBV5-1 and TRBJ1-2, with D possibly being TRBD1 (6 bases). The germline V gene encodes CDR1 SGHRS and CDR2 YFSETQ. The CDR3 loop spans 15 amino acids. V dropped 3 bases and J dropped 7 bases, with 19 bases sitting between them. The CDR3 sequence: CASSSDLLEGGGYTF. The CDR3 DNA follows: TGCGCCAGCAGCTCAGACCTACTCGAAGGGGGTGGCTACACCTTC.

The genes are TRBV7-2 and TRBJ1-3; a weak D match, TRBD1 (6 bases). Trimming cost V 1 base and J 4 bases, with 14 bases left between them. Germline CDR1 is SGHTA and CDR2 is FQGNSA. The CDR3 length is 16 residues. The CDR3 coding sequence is TGTGCCAGCAGCTTAGGGGTCGGGGGGCGAGGAAACACCATATATTTT. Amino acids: CASSLGVGGRGNTIYF.

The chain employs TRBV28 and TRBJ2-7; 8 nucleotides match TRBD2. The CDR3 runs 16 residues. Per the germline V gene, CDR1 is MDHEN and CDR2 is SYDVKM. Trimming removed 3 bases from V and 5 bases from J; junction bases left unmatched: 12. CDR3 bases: TGTGCCAGCAGTTTCCTCCCCCCCAGCGGGGGTCACGAGCAGTACTTC. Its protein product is CASSFLPPSGGHEQYF. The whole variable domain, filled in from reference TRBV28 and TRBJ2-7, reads DVKVTQSSRYLVKRTGEKVFLECVQDMDHENMFWYRQDPGLGLRLIYFSYDVKMKEKGDIPEGYSVSREKKERFSLILESASTNQTSMYLCASSFLPPSGGHEQYFGPGTRLTVT.

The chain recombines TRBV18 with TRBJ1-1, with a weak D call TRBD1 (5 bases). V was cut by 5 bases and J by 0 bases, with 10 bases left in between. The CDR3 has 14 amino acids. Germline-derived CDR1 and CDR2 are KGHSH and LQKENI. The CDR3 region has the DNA TGTGCCAGCTCAGCCAGGGACTTGAACACTGAAGCTTTCTTT. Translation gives CASSARDLNTEAFF.

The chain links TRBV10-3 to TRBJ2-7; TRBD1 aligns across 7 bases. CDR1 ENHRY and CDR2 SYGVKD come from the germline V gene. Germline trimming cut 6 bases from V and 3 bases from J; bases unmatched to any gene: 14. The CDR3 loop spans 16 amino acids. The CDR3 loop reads CAISPSPFGDSYEQYV. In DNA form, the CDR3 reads TGTGCCATCAGCCCTTCCCCGTTTGGGGACAGCTACGAGCAGTACGTC.

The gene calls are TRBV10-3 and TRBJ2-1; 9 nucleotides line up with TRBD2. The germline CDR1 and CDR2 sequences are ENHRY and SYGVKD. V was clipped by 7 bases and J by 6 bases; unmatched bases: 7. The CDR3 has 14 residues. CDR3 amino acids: CAIMRGGASNEQFF. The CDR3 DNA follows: TGTGCCATCATGCGCGGGGGGGCGTCCAATGAGCAGTTCTTC.

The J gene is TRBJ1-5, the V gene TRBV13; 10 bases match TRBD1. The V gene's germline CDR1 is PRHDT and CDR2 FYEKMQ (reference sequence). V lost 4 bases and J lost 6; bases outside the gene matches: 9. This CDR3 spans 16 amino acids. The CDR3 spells CASSSQGQGFSQPQHF. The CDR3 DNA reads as TGTGCCAGCAGCTCGCAGGGACAGGGGTTCAGTCAGCCCCAGCATTTT.

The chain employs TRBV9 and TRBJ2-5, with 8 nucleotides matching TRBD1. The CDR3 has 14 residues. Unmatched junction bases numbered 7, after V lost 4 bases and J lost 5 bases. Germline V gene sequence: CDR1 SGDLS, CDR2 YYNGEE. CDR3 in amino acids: CASSQQGGRETQYF. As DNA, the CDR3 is TGTGCCAGCAGCCAACAGGGGGGCCGGGAGACCCAGTACTTC. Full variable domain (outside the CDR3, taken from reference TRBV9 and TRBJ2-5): DSGVTQTPKHLITATGQRVTLRCSPRSGDLSVYWYQQSLDQGLQFLIQYYNGEERAKGNILERFSAQQFPDLHSELNLSSLELGDSALYFCASSQQGGRETQYFGPGTRLLVL.

CDR3 in amino acids: CASGWGEGYGNTIYF. The CDR3 nucleotides are TGTGCTAGTGGTTGGGGGGAGGGATACGGAAACACCATATATTTT. The chain couples TRBV12-5 to TRBJ1-3, with D tentatively TRBD1 (5 bases). The CDR3 runs 15 residues. Per the germline V gene, CDR1 is LGHNT and CDR2 is FRNRAP. With 4 bases removed from V and 4 bases from J, the gap between germline ends came to 14 bases.

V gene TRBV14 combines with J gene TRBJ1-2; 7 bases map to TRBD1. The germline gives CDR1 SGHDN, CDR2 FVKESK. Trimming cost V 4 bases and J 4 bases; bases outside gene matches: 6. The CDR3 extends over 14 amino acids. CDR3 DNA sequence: TGTGCCAGCAGCCCACGACAGGGAGCCTATGGCTACACCTTC. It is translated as CASSPRQGAYGYTF.

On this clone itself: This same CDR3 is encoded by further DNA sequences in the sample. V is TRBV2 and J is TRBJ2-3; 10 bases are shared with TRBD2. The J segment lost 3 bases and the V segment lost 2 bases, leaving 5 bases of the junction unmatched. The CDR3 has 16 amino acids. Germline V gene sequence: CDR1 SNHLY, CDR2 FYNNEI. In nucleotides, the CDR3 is TGTGCCAGCAGTGAACTAGCGGGGGACGGGACAGATACGCAGTATTTT. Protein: CASSELAGDGTDTQYF.

In DNA, the CDR3 is TGTGCCAGCAGTTTTACCTTCGGGGAGCAGTACTTC. Amino acids: CASSFTFGEQYF. The gene calls are TRBV28 and TRBJ2-7; D not resolved. Trimming cost V 3 bases and J 7 bases, with 10 bases left between them. Germline lookup yields CDR1 MDHEN and CDR2 SYDVKM. The CDR3 spans 12 residues.

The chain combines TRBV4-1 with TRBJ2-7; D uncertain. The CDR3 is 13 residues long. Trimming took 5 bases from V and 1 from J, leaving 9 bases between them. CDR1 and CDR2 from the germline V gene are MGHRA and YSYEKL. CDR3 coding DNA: TGCGCCAGCAGCTACACAGAATCCTACGAGCAGTACTTC. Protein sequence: CASSYTESYEQYF.

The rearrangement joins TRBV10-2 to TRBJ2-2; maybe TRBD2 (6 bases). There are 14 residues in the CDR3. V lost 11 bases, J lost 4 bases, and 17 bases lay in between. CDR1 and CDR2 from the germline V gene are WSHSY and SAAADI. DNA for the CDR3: TGCGCCTCCTCCGGGACTCCGGTCACCGGGGAGCTGTTTTTT. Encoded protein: CASSGTPVTGELFF.

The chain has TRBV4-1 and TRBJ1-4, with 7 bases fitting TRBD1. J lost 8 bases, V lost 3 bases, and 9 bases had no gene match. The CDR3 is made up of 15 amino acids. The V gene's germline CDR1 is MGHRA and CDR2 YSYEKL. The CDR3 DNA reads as TGCGCCAGCAGCCATCCGACAGGGATAAGAGAAAAACTGTTTTTT. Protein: CASSHPTGIREKLFF.

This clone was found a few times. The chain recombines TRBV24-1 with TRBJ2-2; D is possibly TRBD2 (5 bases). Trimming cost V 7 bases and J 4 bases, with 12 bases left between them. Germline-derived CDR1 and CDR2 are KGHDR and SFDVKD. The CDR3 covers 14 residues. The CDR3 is CATSGVIGTGELFF. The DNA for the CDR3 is TGTGCCACCAGCGGGGTTATTGGCACCGGGGAGCTGTTTTTT.

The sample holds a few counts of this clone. CDR3 in amino acids: CASSYLTRPETQYF. CDR3 DNA sequence: TGCGCCAGCAGCTACCTGACTAGACCAGAGACCCAGTACTTC. The rearrangement joins TRBV5-1 to TRBJ2-5; tentatively, D is TRBD2 (6 bases). Germline V gives CDR1 SGHRS, CDR2 YFSETQ. V was trimmed by 3 bases and J by 4 bases, leaving 13 bases between them. There are 14 residues in the CDR3.

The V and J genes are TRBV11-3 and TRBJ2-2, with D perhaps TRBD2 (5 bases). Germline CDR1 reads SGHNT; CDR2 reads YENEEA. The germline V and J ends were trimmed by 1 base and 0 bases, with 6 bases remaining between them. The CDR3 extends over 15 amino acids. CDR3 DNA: TGTGCCAGCAGCTTAGGGGGAGCGAACACCGGGGAGCTGTTTTTT. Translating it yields CASSLGGANTGELFF. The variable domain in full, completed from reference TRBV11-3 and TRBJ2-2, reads EAGVVQSPRYKIIEKKQPVAFWCNPISGHNTLYWYLQNLGQGPELLIRYENEEAVDDSQLPKDRFSAERLKGVDSTLKIQPAELGDSAVYLCASSLGGANTGELFFGEGSRLTVL.

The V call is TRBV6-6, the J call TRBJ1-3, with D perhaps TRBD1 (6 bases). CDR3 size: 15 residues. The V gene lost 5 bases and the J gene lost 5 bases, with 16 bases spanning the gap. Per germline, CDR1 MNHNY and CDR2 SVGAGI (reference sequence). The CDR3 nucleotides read TGTGCCAGCAGTCGACGGGGGGGCGCAAGAAACACCATATATTTT. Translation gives CASSRRGGARNTIYF.

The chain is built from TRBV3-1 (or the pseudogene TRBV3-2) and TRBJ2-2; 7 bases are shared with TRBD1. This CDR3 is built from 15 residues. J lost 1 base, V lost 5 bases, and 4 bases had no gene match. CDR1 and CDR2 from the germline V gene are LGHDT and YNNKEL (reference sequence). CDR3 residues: CASSGRTGNTGELFF. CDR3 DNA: TGTGCCAGCAGCGGAAGGACAGGGAACACCGGGGAGCTGTTTTTT.

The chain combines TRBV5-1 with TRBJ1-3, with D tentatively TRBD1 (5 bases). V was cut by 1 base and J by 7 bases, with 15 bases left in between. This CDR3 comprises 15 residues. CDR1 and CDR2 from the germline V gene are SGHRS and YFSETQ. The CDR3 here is CASSLSGHLANTIYF. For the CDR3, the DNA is TGCGCCAGCAGCTTGTCAGGGCATCTTGCCAACACCATATATTTT.

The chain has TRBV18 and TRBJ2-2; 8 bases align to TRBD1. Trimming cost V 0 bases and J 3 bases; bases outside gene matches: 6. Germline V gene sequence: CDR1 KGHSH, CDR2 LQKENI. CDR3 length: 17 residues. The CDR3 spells CASSPPGAGGYTGELFF. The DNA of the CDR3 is TGTGCCAGCTCACCACCTGGGGCAGGGGGCTACACCGGGGAGCTGTTTTTT.

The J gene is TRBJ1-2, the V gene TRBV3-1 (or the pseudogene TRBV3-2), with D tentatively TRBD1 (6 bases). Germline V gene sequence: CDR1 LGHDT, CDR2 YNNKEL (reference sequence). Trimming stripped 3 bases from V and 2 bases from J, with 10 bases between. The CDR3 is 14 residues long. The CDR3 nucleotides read TGTGCCAGCAGCCACCCGACAGGAAACTATGGCTACACCTTC. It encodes CASSHPTGNYGYTF.

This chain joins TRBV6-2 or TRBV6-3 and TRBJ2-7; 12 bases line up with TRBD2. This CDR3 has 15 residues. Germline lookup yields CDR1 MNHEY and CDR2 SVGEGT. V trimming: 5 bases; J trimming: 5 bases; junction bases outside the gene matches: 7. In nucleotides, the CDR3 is TGTGCCAGCAGTGCCAAGACTAGCGGGGGTAACGAGCAGTACTTC. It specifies CASSAKTSGGNEQYF.

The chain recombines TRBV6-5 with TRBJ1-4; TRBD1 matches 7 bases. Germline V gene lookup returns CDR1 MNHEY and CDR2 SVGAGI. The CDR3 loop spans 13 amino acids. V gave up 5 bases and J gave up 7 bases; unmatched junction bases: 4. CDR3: CASSKYRGEKLFF. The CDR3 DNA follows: TGTGCCAGCAGTAAATACAGGGGTGAAAAACTGTTTTTT.